The sequence of this TCR beta chain was determined in a study of T cell repertoires in cytomegalovirus infection. The study's findings and limits: HLA-C-restricted CMV-specific TCR beta clonotypes prevailed in the ex vivo response.

MiXCR was run by TCRdb on the reads, yielding one entry per CDR3 protein. The sample contains approximately 170,000 distinct CDR3 sequences, 17% of which appear only once. This clonotype was recorded a few times. What it binds is unknown. The CDR3 is made up of 15 amino acids. Germline lookup yields CDR1 SGHAT and CDR2 FQNNGV. Deletions cut 4 bases from V and 0 bases from J, with 12 bases between. The specimen was CD8+ T cells from PBMCs. The chain uses TRBV11-2 and TRBJ1-2; a weak D match, TRBD1 (6 bases). The clonotype originates from a human donor in good health (CMV status not recorded). Some clones in this sample may be carry-over from other donors' samples. CDR3 bases: TGTGCCAGCAGCTCCAGGACAGTTACTAACTATGGCTACACCTTC. It is translated as CASSSRTVTNYGYTF. Variable domain in full (rest from reference TRBV11-2 and TRBJ1-2): EAGVAQSPRYKIIEKRQSVAFWCNPISGHATLYWYQQILGQGPKLLIQFQNNGVVDDSQLPKDRFSAERLKGVDSTLKIQPAKLEDSAVYLCASSSRTVTNYGYTFGSGTRLTVV.